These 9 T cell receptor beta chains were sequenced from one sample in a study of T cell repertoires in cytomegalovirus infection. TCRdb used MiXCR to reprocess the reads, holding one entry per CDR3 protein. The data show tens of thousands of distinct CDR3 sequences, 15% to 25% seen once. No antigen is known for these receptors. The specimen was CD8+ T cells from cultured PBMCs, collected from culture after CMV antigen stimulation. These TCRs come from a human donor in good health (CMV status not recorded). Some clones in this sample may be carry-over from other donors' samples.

In DNA form, the CDR3 reads TGTGCCAGTAGTATGCCCCGACAGGGGGACAATCAGCCCCAGCATTTT. It encodes CASSMPRQGDNQPQHF. The chain joins TRBV19 to TRBJ1-5; 9 nucleotides align to TRBD1. Germline V gene data show CDR1 as LNHDA and CDR2 as SQIVND (reference sequence). The CDR3 has 16 amino acids. Trimming at V came to 3 bases and at J to 3 bases, leaving 6 bases not matched to a gene.

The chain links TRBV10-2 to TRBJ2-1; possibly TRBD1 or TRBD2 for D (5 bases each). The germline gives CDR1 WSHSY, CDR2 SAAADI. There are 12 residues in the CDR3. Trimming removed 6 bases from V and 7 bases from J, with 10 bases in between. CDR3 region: CASRGTENEQFF. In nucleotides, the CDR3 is TGCGCCAGCAGGGGGACGGAAAATGAGCAGTTCTTC.

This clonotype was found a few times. The CDR3, as DNA: TGTGCCAGCACCTTGACTTATCTAGGCTACAATGAGCAGTTCTTC. This sequence encodes CASTLTYLGYNEQFF. V usage is TRBV12-3 or TRBV12-4 and J usage is TRBJ2-1, with D hard to call. The CDR3 length is 15 residues. Trimming took off 7 bases at V and 3 bases at J, with 16 bases between the two ends.

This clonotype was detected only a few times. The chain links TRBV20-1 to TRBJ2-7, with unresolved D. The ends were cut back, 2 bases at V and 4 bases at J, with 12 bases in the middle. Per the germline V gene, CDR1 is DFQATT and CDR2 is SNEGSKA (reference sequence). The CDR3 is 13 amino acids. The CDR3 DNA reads TGCAGTGCTAGAAAGGGTTACTCGTACGAGCAGTACTTC. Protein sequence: CSARKGYSYEQYF.

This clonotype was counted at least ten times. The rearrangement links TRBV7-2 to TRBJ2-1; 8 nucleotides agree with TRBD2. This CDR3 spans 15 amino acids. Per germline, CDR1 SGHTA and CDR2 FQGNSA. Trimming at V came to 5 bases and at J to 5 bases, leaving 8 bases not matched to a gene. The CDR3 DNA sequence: TGTGCCAGCAGCCCCGGGGGGGCTGGGAACAATGAGCAGTTCTTC. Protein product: CASSPGGAGNNEQFF.

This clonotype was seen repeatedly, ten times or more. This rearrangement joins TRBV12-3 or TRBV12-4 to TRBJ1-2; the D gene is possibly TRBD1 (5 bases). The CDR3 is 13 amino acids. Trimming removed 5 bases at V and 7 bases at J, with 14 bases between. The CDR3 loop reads CASSEIGEGGYTF. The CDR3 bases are TGTGCCAGCAGTGAGATAGGGGAGGGTGGCTACACCTTC.

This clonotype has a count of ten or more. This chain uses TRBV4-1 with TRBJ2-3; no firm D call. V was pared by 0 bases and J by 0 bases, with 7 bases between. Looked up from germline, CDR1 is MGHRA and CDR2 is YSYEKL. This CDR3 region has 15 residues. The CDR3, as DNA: TGCGCCAGCAGCCAAGATGCTGCTAGCACAGATACGCAGTATTTT. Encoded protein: CASSQDAASTDTQYF.

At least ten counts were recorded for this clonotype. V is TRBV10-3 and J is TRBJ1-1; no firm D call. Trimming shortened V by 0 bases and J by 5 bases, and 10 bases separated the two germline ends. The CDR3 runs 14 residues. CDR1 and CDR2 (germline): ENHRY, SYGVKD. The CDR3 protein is CAISESLGGTEAFF. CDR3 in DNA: TGTGCCATCAGTGAGTCCCTGGGTGGGACTGAAGCTTTCTTT.

The CDR3 spells CASSQEQGSNYGYTF. The CDR3 DNA sequence: TGTGCCAGCAGCCAAGAGCAGGGGAGTAACTATGGCTACACCTTC. J is TRBJ1-2 and V is TRBV4-2; perhaps TRBD1 as D (6 bases). The germline V gene has CDR1 LGHNA and CDR2 YNFKEQ. The CDR3 runs to 15 residues. Trimming took off 0 bases at V and 1 base at J, with 9 bases between the two ends.